This TCR beta chain comes out of a study of blood T cells in healthy people across ages. With a J-beta primer mix and a sample-barcoded 5' primer, a second PCR ran roughly 7 to 11 cycles. TCRdb re-called the 5' RACE reads with MiXCR, one entry per CDR3 protein. Among about 800,000 distinct CDR3 sequences listed, 20% to 25% were seen once. The CDR3 has 15 amino acids. The ends were cut back, 1 base at V and 5 bases at J, with 12 bases in the middle. CDR1 LGHNA and CDR2 YNFKEQ come from the germline V gene. These data are also associated with another study on T cells of mothers and their children.

The sequenced sample was blood. The chain is built from TRBV4-2 and TRBJ2-1, with D unresolved. This clonotype was sampled from a boy between 10 and 17 years old in good health. This CDR3 is CASSQVPDSNNEQFF. CDR3 nucleotide sequence: TGTGCCAGCAGCCAAGTTCCCGATAGCAACAATGAGCAGTTCTTC.